The 23 T cell receptor beta chains below were found in one sample sequenced in a study of blood T cell repertoires in COVID-19. The table came from immunoSEQ multiplex PCR; TCRdb's copy has only in-frame clones and leaves some out. The repertoire consists of tens of thousands of clones, with 89% occurring once and the leading ten covering 10% to 15%. The sequenced sample consisted of peripheral blood. Receptors were obtained from a man between 70 and 80 years old with active or convalescent COVID-19.

The V gene is TRBV5-1, the J gene TRBJ2-3, with 13 bases aligning to TRBD2. This CDR3 is built from 16 residues. Trimming cost V 3 bases and J 1 base; bases outside gene matches: 2. Germline CDR1 reads SGHRS; CDR2 reads YFSETQ. This CDR3 is CASSSGLAGGTDTQYF. The CDR3 bases are TGCGCCAGCAGCTCAGGACTAGCGGGAGGCACAGATACGCAGTATTTT.

The J gene is TRBJ2-3, the V gene TRBV5-5; a weak D match, TRBD2 (6 bases). Germline CDR1 and CDR2: SGHKS and YYEKEE (reference sequence). The CDR3 is 13 residues long. The germline V and J ends were trimmed by 4 bases and 4 bases, with 10 bases remaining between them. The CDR3 region has the DNA TGTGCCAGCAGCCGGAGGGGCCCAGATACGCAGTATTTT. Protein sequence: CASSRRGPDTQYF.

The chain uses TRBV11-2 and TRBJ2-2; D may be TRBD2 (5 bases). Germline CDR1 SGHAT, CDR2 FQNNGV. The CDR3 is 12 amino acids. Trimming removed 7 bases at V and 7 bases at J, with 10 bases between. CDR3 protein: CASIGMGGELFF. DNA for the CDR3: TGTGCCAGCATCGGGATGGGCGGGGAGCTGTTTTTT.

The chain combines TRBV5-1 with TRBJ1-6; 8 nucleotides match TRBD1. CDR3 length: 13 amino acids. Germline CDR1 reads SGHRS; CDR2 reads YFSETQ. The trim removed 7 bases at V and 9 bases at J, leaving 6 bases unmatched. This chain's CDR3 is CASQDRDSSPLHF. CDR3 in DNA: TGCGCCAGCCAGGACAGGGATTCTTCACCCCTCCACTTT.

This rearrangement joins TRBV30 to TRBJ1-1; no firm D call. This CDR3 has 13 amino acids. The germline CDR1 and CDR2 sequences are GTSNPN and SVGIG (reference sequence). V lost 3 bases and J lost 4, with 12 bases in between. CDR3 amino acids: CAWRAAGGTEAFF. CDR3 nucleotides: TGTGCCTGGAGAGCCGCAGGAGGCACTGAAGCTTTCTTT.

The DNA for the CDR3 is TGCGCCAGCATGGGGACAGGAAACTATGGCTACACCTTC. Translation: CASMGTGNYGYTF. V gene TRBV10-2 combines with J gene TRBJ1-2; TRBD1 aligns across 8 bases. This CDR3 contains 13 residues. Losses at the gene ends were 7 bases for V and 2 bases for J; bases not matched to a gene: 3. Germline values: CDR1 WSHSY, CDR2 SAAADI.

This chain uses TRBV2 with TRBJ1-1; tentative D call: TRBD1 (6 bases). In germline, CDR1 is SNHLY, CDR2 FYNNEI. The ends were cut back, 4 bases at V and 1 base at J, with 13 bases in the middle. This CDR3 has 15 residues. In DNA, the CDR3 is TGTGCCAGCAGTGTACAGGGAACCCCGAACACTGAAGCTTTCTTT. Translated: CASSVQGTPNTEAFF.

V gene TRBV6-1 combines with J gene TRBJ2-7, with unresolved D. Germline V gene lookup returns CDR1 MNHNS and CDR2 SASEGT. The V and J ends lost 2 bases and 3 bases respectively, with 14 bases between them. The CDR3 is 15 residues long. The CDR3 bases are TGTGCCAGCAGTGAAAGCACAGTTATCAACTACGAGCAGTACTTC. Translating it yields CASSESTVINYEQYF.

V and J are TRBV4-2 and TRBJ2-6, with D possibly being TRBD1 (5 bases). Germline CDR1 and CDR2: LGHNA and YNFKEQ. The CDR3 runs 14 residues. Trimming pared 4 bases from V and 4 bases from J, leaving 8 bases between. The CDR3 nucleotides read TGTGCCAGCAGCCCAGCAGGGGGGGCCAACGTCCTGACTTTC. It specifies CASSPAGGANVLTF.

This rearrangement joins TRBV4-3 to TRBJ1-2; D uncertain. From germline, CDR1 is LGHNA and CDR2 YSLEER. The CDR3 covers 13 residues. Deletions cut 1 base from V and 4 bases from J, with 7 bases between. CDR3 sequence reads: CASSQGEGYGYTF. The DNA of the CDR3 is TGCGCCAGCAGCCAAGGGGAGGGCTATGGCTACACCTTC.

The chain joins TRBV30 to TRBJ1-5; 12 bases are a match to TRBD1. The ends lost 2 bases at V and 6 bases at J; junction bases unmatched: 5. Germline assignment: CDR1 GTSNPN and CDR2 SVGIG (reference sequence). CDR3 length: 15 amino acids. CDR3 protein: CAWSPGTGGGQPQHF. The CDR3 DNA is TGTGCCTGGAGTCCCGGGACAGGGGGCGGTCAGCCCCAGCATTTT.

This chain joins TRBV30 and TRBJ1-2; tentative D call: TRBD1 (6 bases). Germline-derived CDR1 and CDR2 are GTSNPN and SVGIG (reference sequence). V shed 2 bases and J shed 2 bases, with 15 bases lying between them. The CDR3 is 15 residues long. The CDR3 loop reads CAWSLQGVRNYGYTF. In nucleotides, the CDR3 is TGTGCCTGGAGTTTACAGGGAGTTAGAAACTATGGCTACACCTTC.

V is TRBV7-9 and J is TRBJ2-3; TRBD2 aligns across 7 bases. Germline loops: CDR1 SEHNR, CDR2 FQNEAQ (reference sequence). Unmatched junction bases numbered 8, after V lost 5 bases and J lost 3 bases. The CDR3 is 15 residues long. CDR3 sequence: CASSLQGLVTDTQYF. CDR3 nucleotides: TGTGCCAGCAGCCTTCAAGGACTAGTAACAGATACGCAGTATTTT.

The V call is TRBV7-2, the J call TRBJ2-1; the D gene is possibly TRBD2 (6 bases). Germline CDR1 SGHTA, CDR2 FQGNSA. V lost 6 bases and J lost 9, with 21 bases in between. The CDR3 contains 15 residues. In nucleotides, the CDR3 is TGTGCCAGCAGTTTGGGTCCAGGGAGGATGAGTGAGCAGTTCTTC. Its protein product is CASSLGPGRMSEQFF.

This chain connects TRBV5-1 to TRBJ1-1, with D perhaps TRBD1 (6 bases). The CDR3 is 14 residues long. Germline CDR1 reads SGHRS; CDR2 reads YFSETQ. V was clipped by 4 bases and J by 3 bases, with 13 bases between them. The chain's CDR3 is CASSVQGSYTEAFF. The DNA for the CDR3 is TGCGCCAGCAGCGTGCAGGGGTCGTACACTGAAGCTTTCTTT.

The chain links TRBV28 to TRBJ2-7; 7 bases align to TRBD1. Germline assignment: CDR1 MDHEN and CDR2 SYDVKM. The V gene end was trimmed by 6 bases and the J gene end by 0 bases; junction bases not matched to a gene: 11. The CDR3 contains 16 residues. In DNA form, the CDR3 reads TGTGCCAGCAGGTCCTCCCTCGGGACAGTCTCCTACGAGCAGTACTTC. This encodes CASRSSLGTVSYEQYF.

The rearrangement links TRBV20-1 to TRBJ1-2; D is possibly TRBD1 (6 bases). The V and J ends lost 6 bases and 6 bases respectively, with 11 bases between them. Germline V CDR1 and CDR2: DFQATT, SNEGSKA (reference sequence). CDR3 length: 11 amino acids. The CDR3 reads CSAGGEHGYTF. CDR3 sequence (DNA): TGCAGTGCAGGGGGGGAGCATGGCTACACCTTC.

This clone was recorded only once. The rearrangement joins TRBV5-4 to TRBJ2-1; weak D call: TRBD2 (6 bases). V dropped 4 bases and J dropped 0 bases, with 14 bases sitting between them. The CDR3 has 16 residues. Germline V gene sequence: CDR1 SGHNT, CDR2 YYREEE (reference sequence). CDR3 protein: CASSRDSWSSYNEQFF. As DNA, the CDR3 is TGTGCCAGCAGCCGGGACTCCTGGAGCTCCTACAATGAGCAGTTCTTC.

The chain couples TRBV7-9 to TRBJ1-2, with D maybe TRBD1 (5 bases). This CDR3 has 15 residues. Germline V CDR1 and CDR2: SEHNR, FQNEAQ (reference sequence). V was cut by 6 bases and J by 2 bases, with 16 bases left in between. The CDR3 protein is CASSPPGGTNYGYTF. CDR3 DNA sequence: TGTGCCAGCAGTCCTCCCGGGGGAACGAACTATGGCTACACCTTC.

This chain links TRBV10-1 with TRBJ1-2, with 10 bases that match TRBD1. CDR1 WNHNN and CDR2 SYGVQD come from the germline V gene (reference sequence). Trimming at V came to 0 bases and at J to 6 bases, leaving 7 bases not matched to a gene. The CDR3 runs 16 residues. In DNA form, the CDR3 reads TGCGCCAGCAGTGAGTCCGGGGACAGGGGCGTGAATGGCTACACCTTC. Its translation is CASSESGDRGVNGYTF.

This clone was counted between two and nine times. V and J are TRBV6-5 and TRBJ2-7; no definite D call. Trimming stripped 4 bases from V and 6 bases from J, with 13 bases between. The germline CDR1 and CDR2 sequences are MNHEY and SVGAGI. The CDR3 length is 13 residues. CDR3 sequence (DNA): TGTGCCAGCAGTTCCGCAGAAACGGGCGAGCAGTACTTC. It specifies CASSSAETGEQYF.

The chain carries TRBV6-6 and TRBJ2-7; D possibly corresponds to TRBD2 (5 bases). The CDR3 covers 14 residues. In germline, CDR1 is MNHNY, CDR2 SVGAGI (reference sequence). V lost 8 bases and J 5 bases, leaving 19 bases between the germline ends. Here the CDR3 reads CASHLGAGLHEQYF. The CDR3 coding sequence is TGTGCCAGCCACCTGGGAGCTGGCTTACACGAGCAGTACTTC.

This clone was picked up one time. V gene TRBV5-5 combines with J gene TRBJ1-1; D gene uncertain. CDR3 length equals 15 residues. V lost 0 bases and J 0 bases, leaving 9 bases between the germline ends. CDR1 and CDR2 from the germline V gene are SGHKS and YYEKEE (reference sequence). The CDR3 coding sequence is TGTGCCAGCAGCTTGGCCAGGTCTATGAACACTGAAGCTTTCTTT. Its translation is CASSLARSMNTEAFF. The full variable domain, its missing parts supplied by reference TRBV5-5 and TRBJ1-1, is DAGVTQSPTHLIKTRGQQVTLRCSPISGHKSVSWYQQVLGQGPQFIFQYYEKEERGRGNFPDRFSARQFPNYSSELNVNALLLGDSALYLCASSLARSMNTEAFFGQGTRLTVV.